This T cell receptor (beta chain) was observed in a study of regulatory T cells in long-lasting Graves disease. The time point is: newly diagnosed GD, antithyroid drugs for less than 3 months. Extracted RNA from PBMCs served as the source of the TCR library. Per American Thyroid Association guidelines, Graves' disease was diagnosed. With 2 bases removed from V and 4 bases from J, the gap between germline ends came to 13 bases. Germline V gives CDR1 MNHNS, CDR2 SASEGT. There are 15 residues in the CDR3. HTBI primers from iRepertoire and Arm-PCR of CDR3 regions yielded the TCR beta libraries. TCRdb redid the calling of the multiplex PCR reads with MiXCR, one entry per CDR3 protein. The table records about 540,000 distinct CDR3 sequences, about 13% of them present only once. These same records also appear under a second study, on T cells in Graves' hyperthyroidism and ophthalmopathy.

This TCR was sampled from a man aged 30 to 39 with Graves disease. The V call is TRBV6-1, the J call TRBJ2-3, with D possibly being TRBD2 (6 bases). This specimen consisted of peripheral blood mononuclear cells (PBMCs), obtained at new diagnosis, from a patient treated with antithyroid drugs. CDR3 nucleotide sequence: TGTGCCAGCAGTGAAAGCCTAGGAGGGGCAGATACGCAGTATTTT. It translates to CASSESLGGADTQYF.